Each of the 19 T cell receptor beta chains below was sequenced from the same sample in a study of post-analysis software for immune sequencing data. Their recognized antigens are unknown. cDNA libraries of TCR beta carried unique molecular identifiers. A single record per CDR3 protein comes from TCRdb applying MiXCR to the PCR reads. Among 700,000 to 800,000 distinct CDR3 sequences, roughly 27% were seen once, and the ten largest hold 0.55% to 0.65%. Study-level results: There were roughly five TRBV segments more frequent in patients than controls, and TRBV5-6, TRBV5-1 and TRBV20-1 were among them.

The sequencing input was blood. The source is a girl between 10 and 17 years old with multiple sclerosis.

CDR3 nucleotides: TGTGCCAGCAGCCGCAGGATCTCTGGGGCCAACGTCCTGACTTTC. It codes for CASSRRISGANVLTF. The J gene is TRBJ2-6, the V gene TRBV6-2 or TRBV6-3; D is uncertain. The CDR3 runs 15 residues. Germline-derived CDR1 and CDR2 are MNHEY and SVGEGT. V gave up 6 bases and J gave up 0 bases, with 9 bases separating them.

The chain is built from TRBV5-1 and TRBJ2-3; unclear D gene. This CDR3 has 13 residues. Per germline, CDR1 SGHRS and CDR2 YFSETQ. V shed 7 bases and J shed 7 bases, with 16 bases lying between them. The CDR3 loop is CASWGLITNTQYF. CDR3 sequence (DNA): TGCGCCAGCTGGGGTCTAATAACCAATACGCAGTATTTT.

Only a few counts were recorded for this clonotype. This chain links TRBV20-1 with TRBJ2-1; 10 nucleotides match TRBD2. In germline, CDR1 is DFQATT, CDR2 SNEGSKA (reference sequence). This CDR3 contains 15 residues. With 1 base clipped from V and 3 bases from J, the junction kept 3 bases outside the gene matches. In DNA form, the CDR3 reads TGCAGTGCTAGAGCGAGGACTAGCGGCTACAATGAGCAGTTCTTC. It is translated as CSARARTSGYNEQFF.

CDR3 sequence (DNA): TGTGCCAGCAGTTACTCAGGACAAGGCAAAAACATTCAGTACTTC. Encoded protein: CASSYSGQGKNIQYF. This chain joins TRBV6-5 and TRBJ2-4, with TRBD1 as a possible D gene (5 bases). CDR3 length: 15 residues. The V gene lost 0 bases and the J gene lost 3 bases, with 9 bases spanning the gap. Germline assignment: CDR1 MNHEY and CDR2 SVGAGI.

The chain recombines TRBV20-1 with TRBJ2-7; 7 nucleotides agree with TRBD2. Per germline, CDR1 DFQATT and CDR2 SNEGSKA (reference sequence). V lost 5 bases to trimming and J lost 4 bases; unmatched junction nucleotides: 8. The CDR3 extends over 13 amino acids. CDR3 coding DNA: TGCAGTGCTGGGAGGGGAGGGCGATACGAGCAGTACTTC. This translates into CSAGRGGRYEQYF.

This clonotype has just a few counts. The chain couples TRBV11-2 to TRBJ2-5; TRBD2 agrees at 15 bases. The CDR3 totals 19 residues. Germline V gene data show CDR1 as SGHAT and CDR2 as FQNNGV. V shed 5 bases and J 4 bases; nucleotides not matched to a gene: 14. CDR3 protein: CASSNGTSGGTVLRETQYF. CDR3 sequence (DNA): TGTGCCAGCAGCAACGGGACTAGCGGGGGGACGGTCTTGAGAGAGACCCAGTACTTC.

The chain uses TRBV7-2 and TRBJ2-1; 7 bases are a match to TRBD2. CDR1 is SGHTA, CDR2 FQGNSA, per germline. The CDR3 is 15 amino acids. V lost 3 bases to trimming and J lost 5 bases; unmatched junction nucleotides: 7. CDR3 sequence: CASSFSRLADNEQFF. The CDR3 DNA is TGTGCCAGCAGCTTTTCCAGGCTAGCGGACAATGAGCAGTTCTTC.

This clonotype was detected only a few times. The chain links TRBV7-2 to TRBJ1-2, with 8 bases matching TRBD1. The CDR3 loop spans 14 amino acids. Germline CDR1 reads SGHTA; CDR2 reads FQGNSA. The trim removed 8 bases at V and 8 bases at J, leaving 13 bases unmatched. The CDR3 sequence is CASLNQGAEFGYTF. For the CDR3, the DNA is TGTGCCAGCCTAAATCAGGGGGCGGAATTCGGCTACACCTTC.

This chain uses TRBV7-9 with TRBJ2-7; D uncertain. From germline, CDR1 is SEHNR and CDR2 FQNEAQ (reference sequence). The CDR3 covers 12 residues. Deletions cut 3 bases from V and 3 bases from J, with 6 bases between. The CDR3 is CASSFRHYEQYF. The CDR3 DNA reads TGTGCCAGCAGCTTTCGGCACTACGAGCAGTACTTC.

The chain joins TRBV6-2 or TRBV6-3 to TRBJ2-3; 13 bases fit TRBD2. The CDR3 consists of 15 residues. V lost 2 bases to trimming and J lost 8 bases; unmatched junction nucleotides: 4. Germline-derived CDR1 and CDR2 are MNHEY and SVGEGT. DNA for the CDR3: TGTGCCAGCAGTTACGGACTAGCGGGAGTAGGTACGCAGTATTTT. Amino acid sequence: CASSYGLAGVGTQYF.

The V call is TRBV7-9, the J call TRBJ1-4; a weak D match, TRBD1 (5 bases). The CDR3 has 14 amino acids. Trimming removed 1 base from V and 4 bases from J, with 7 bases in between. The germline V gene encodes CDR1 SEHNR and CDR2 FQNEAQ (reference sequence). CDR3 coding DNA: TGTGCCAGCAGCTTAGTGGGGGTTAATGAAAAACTGTTTTTT. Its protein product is CASSLVGVNEKLFF. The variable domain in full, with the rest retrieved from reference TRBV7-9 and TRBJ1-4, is DTGVSQNPRHKITKRGQNVTFRCDPISEHNRLYWYRQTLGQGPEFLTYFQNEAQLEKSRLLSDRFSAERPKGSFSTLEIQRTEQGDSAMYLCASSLVGVNEKLFFGSGTQLSVL.

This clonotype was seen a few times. The CDR3 DNA follows: TGCAGCGTTCTACAGCAAGAGACCCAGTACTTC. Encoded protein: CSVLQQETQYF. V and J are TRBV29-1 and TRBJ2-5; D unclear. CDR1 and CDR2 from the germline V gene are SQVTM and ANQGSEA. V lost 5 bases to trimming and J lost 2 bases, with 6 bases between them. CDR3 length: 11 amino acids.

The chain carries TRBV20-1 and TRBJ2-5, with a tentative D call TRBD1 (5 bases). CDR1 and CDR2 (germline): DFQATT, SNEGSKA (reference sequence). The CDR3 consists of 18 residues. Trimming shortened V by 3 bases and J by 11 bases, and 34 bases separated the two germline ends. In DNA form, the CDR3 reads TGCAGTGCTAGTGATCAGGGTAATTATGGGCGGCGGATCAATGAGCAGTACTTC. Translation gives CSASDQGNYGRRINEQYF.

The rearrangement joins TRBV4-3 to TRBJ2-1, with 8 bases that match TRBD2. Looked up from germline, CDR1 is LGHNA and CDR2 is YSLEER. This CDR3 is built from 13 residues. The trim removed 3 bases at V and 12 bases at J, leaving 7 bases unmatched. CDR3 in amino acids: CASSQDGGVGQFF. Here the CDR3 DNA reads TGCGCCAGCAGCCAGGACGGGGGGGTCGGGCAGTTCTTC.

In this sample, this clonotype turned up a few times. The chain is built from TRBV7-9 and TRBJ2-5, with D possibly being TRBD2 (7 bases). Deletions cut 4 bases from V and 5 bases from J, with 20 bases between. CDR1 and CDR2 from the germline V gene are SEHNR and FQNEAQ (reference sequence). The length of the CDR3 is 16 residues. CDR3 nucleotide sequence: TGTGCCAGCAGCTCCAAACGGGGGGCGTTGAGGGAGACCCAGTACTTC. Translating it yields CASSSKRGALRETQYF.

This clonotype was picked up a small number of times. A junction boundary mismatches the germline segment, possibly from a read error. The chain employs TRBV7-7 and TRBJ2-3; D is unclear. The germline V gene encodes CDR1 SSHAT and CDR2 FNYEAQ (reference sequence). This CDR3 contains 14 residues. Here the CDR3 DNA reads TGTGCTAGCAGCTTAAGTCTACTAACAGATACGCAGTATTTT. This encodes CASSLSLLTDTQYF.

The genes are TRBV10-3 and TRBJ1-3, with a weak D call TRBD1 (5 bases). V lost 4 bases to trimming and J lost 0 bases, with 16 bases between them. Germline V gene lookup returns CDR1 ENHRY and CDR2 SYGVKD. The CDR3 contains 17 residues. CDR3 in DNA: TGTGCCATCAGTGTGCTCAGACAGCTGAACTCTGGAAACACCATATATTTT. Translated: CAISVLRQLNSGNTIYF.

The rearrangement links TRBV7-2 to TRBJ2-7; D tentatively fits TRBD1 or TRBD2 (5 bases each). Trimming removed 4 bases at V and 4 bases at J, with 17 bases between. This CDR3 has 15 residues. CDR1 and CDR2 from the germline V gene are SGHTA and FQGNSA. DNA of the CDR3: TGTGCCAGCAGCTGGACACCCCAAAGAGGGTACGAGCAGTACTTC. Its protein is CASSWTPQRGYEQYF.

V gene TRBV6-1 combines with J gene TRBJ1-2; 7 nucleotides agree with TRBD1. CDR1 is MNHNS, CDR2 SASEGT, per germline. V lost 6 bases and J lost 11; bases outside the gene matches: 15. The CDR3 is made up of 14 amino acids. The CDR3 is CASSPMGQPQGYTF. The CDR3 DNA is TGTGCCAGCAGCCCTATGGGACAGCCCCAGGGGTACACCTTC.